This section outlines one T cell receptor (beta chain) sequence together with its context. Its antigen is unknown. The repertoire was sequenced with immunoSEQ multiplex PCR; TCRdb's copy has only in-frame clones and lacks some. The top ten hold over 4.5% of the sample, which has more than 150,000 clones, roughly 87% seen once. These data are taken from a study of Ad26.COV2.S vaccination and SARS-CoV-2 variants. Trimming took off 1 base at V and 3 bases at J, with 11 bases between the two ends. The CDR3 has 14 residues. The germline gives CDR1 SGHRS, CDR2 YFSETQ. Study observations and caveats: In vaccinated individuals, spike-specific CD8+ and CD4+ T cell responses reportedly displayed substantial breadth.

Here the sequenced sample was peripheral blood, taken after recovery from COVID-19. The clonotype originates from a human donor who had recovered from COVID-19. This chain links TRBV5-1 with TRBJ2-7; D might be TRBD1 (5 bases). The CDR3 loop reads CASSLWQGYYEQYF. The CDR3 bases are TGCGCCAGCAGCTTGTGGCAGGGCTACTACGAGCAGTACTTC.